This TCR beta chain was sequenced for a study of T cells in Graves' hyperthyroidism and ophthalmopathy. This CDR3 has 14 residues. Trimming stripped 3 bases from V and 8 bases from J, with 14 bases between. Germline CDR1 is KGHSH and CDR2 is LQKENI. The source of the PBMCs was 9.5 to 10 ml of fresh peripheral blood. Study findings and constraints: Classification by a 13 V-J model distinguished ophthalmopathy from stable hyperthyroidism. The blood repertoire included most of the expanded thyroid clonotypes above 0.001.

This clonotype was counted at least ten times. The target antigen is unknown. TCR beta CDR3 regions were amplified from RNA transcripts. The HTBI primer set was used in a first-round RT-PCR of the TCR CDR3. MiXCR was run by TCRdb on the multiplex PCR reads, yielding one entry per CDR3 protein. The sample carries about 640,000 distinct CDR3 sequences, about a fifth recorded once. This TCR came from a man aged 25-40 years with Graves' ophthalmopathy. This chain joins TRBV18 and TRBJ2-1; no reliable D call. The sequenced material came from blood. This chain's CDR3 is CASSPSIIQDEQFF. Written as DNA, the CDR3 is TGTGCCAGCTCACCGTCTATCATCCAGGATGAGCAGTTCTTC.